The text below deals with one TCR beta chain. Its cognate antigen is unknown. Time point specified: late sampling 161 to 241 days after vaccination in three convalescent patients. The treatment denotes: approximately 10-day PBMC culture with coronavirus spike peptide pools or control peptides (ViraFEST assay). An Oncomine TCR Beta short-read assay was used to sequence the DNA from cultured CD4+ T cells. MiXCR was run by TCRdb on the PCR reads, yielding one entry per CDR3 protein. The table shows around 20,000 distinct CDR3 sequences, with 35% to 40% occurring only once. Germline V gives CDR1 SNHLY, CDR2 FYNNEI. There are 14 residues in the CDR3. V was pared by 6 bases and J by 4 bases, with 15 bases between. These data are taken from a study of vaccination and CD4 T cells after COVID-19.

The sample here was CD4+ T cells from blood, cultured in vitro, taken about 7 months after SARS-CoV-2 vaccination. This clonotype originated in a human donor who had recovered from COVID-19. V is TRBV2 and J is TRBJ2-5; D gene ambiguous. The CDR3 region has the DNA TGTGCCAGCAGAGGTTGGGCAGGCGGAGAGACCCAGTACTTC. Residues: CASRGWAGGETQYF. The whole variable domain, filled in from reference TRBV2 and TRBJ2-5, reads EPEVTQTPSHQVTQMGQEVILRCVPISNHLYFYWYRQILGQKVEFLVSFYNNEISEKSEIFDDQFSVERPDGSNFTLKIRSTKLEDSAMYFCASRGWAGGETQYFGPGTRLLVL.